These T cell receptor beta chains were read from a single sample in a study of T cell responses to AZD1222 COVID-19 vaccine. Only in-frame clones appear in the TCRdb table, and some are missing; sequencing was by immunoSEQ multiplex PCR. The table includes around 120,000 clones, 80% to 95% detected once. This specimen was peripheral blood, taken on day 0 of AZD1222 vaccination. These receptors were collected from an adult in good health. Both conserved end residues are trimmed from each CDR3. D genes are given only for firm matches.

D: NA; V: TRBV5-1; J: TRBJ2-1; CDR3: ASGGRYNEQF
D: NA; V: TRBV5-5; J: TRBJ1-6; CDR3: ASSPRRYNSPLH
D: NA; V: TRBV7-9; J: TRBJ1-5; CDR3: ASSLGLGSPNQPQH
D: NA; V: TRBV28; J: TRBJ1-5; CDR3: ASRGMGAISNQPQH
D: NA; V: TRBV4-1; J: TRBJ1-1; CDR3: ASSSRAHTEAF
D: NA; V: TRBV28; J: TRBJ1-5; CDR3: ASSLRRAFITQH
D: NA; V: TRBV30; J: TRBJ1-1; CDR3: AWSVWGRETTEAF
D: NA; V: TRBV19; J: TRBJ1-5; CDR3: ASTRDGGGNQPQH
D: NA; V: TRBV5-4; J: TRBJ2-1; CDR3: ASSRQTGDNEQF
D: NA; V: TRBV4-2; J: TRBJ2-5; CDR3: ASSPGGGQETQY
D: NA; V: TRBV7-9; J: TRBJ2-7; CDR3: ASRQDTYEQY
D: NA; V: TRBV7-2; J: TRBJ1-2; CDR3: ASSYSSGGKGYT
D: NA; V: TRBV7-6; J: TRBJ2-2; CDR3: ASSDYRTANTGELF
D: TRBD2; V: TRBV5-1; J: TRBJ2-3; CDR3: ASSAGAGGPDTQY
D: NA; V: TRBV12-5; J: TRBJ1-1; CDR3: ASGFLVGRGTDNTEAF
D: TRBD1; V: TRBV28; J: TRBJ1-5; CDR3: ASSPHRGSDQPQH